This T cell receptor beta chain originates from a study of blood T cells in healthy people across ages. Study results and caveats: Naive T cell percentage by flow cytometry tracked strongly with beta diversity.

This CDR3 is 16 amino acids long. Germline CDR1 is SGDLS and CDR2 is YYNGEE. After removal of 2 bases from V and 5 bases from J, the junction contained 7 bases not matched to a gene. Using a J-beta primer mix together with a sample-barcoded 5' primer, a second PCR was run for about 6 to 12 cycles. Each CDR3 protein is one row after TCRdb ran MiXCR on the 5' RACE reads. The repertoire holds some 1.1 million distinct CDR3 sequences, with about two fifths as singletons. This clonotype has just a few counts. What it binds is not known. This chain joins TRBV9 and TRBJ1-4, with 9 bases aligning to TRBD1. The sequenced sample consisted of blood. This sequence originates from a man in his late teens or twenties in good health. CDR3 in DNA: TGTGCCAGCAGCGTCGGGTGGGACAGGGCCAATGAAAAACTGTTTTTT. It is translated as CASSVGWDRANEKLFF.